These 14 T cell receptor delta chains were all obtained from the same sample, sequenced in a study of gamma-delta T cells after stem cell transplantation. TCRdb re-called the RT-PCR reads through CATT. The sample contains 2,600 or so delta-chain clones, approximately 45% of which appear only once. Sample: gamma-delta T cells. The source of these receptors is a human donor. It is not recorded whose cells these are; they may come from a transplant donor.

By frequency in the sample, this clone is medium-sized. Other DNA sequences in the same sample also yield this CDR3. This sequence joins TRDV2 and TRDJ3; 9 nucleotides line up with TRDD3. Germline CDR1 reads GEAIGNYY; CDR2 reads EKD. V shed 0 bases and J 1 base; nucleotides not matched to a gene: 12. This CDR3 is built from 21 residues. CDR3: CACDTVNRGYAESWDTRQMFF. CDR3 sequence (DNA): TGTGCCTGTGACACCGTTAACCGGGGATACGCCGAATCCTGGGACACCCGACAGATGTTTTTC.

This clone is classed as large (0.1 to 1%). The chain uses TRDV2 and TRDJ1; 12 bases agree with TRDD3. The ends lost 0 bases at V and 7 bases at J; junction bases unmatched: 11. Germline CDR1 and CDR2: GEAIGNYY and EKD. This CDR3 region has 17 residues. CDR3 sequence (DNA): TGTGCCTGTGACACCCTTCGTACTGGGGGATACATGGCTAAACTCATCTTT. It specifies CACDTLRTGGYMAKLIF.

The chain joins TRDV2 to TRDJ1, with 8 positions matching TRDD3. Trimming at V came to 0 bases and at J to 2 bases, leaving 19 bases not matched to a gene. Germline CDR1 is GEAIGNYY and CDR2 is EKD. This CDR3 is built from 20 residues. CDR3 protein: CACDTVYFAKLGGPTDKLIF. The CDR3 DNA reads TGTGCCTGTGACACCGTTTACTTCGCCAAACTGGGGGGCCCAACCGATAAACTCATCTTT.

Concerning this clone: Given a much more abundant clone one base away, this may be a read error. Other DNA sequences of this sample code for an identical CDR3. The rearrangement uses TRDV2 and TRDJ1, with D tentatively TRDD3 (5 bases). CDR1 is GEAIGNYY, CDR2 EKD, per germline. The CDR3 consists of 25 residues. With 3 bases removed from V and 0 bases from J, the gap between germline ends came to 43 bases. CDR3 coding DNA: TGTGCCTGTGACCAATTGACCTTACTAGGTATCCGAGGTCCGGCGGGGACGAGAGACACCGATAAACTCATCTTT. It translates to CACDQLTLLGIRGPAGTRDTDKLIF.

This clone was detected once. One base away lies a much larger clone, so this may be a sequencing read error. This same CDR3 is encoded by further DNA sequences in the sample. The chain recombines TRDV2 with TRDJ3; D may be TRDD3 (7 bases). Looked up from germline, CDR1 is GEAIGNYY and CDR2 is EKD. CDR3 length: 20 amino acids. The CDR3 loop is CACDKALGFLSSCDTRQMFF. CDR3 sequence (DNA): TGTGCCTGTGACAAAGCACTGGGGTTCCTAAGCTCCTGCGACACCCGACAGATGTTTTTC.

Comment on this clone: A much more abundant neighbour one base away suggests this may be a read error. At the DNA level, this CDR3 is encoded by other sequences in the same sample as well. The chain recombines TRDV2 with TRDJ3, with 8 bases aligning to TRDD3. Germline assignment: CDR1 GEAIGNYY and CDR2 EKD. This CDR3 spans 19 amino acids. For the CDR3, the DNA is TGTGCCTGTGACACCGCAACTGGGGGTATTTCCTGGGACACCCGACAAATGTTTTTC. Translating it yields CACDTATGGISWDTRQMFF.

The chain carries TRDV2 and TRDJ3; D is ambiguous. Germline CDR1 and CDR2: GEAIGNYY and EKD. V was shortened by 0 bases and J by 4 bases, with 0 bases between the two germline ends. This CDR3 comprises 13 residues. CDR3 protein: CACDTWDTRQMFF. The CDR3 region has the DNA TGTGCCTGTGACACCTGGGACACCCGACAGATGTTTTTC.

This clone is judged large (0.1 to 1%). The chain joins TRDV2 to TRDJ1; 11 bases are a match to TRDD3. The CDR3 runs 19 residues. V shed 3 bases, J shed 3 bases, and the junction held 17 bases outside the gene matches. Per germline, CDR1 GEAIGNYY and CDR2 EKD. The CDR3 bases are TGTGCCTGTGACCCGGTGTTTGGGGGATACGCAATTAAACCCGATAAACTCATCTTT. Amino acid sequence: CACDPVFGGYAIKPDKLIF.

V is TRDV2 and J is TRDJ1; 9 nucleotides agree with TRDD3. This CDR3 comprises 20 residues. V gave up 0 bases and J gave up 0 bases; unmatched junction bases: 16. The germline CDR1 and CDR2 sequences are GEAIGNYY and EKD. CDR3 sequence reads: CACDTVAGGYLTRYTDKLIF. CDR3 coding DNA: TGTGCCTGTGACACCGTTGCCGGGGGATACTTAACACGGTACACCGATAAACTCATCTTT.

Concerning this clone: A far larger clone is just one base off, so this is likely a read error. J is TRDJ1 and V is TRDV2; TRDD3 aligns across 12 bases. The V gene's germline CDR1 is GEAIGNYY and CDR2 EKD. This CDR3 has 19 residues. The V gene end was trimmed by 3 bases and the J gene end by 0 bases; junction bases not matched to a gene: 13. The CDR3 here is CACDPILGDTFRYTDKLIF. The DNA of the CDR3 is TGTGCCTGTGACCCAATACTGGGGGATACTTTCCGGTACACCGATAAACTCATCTTT.

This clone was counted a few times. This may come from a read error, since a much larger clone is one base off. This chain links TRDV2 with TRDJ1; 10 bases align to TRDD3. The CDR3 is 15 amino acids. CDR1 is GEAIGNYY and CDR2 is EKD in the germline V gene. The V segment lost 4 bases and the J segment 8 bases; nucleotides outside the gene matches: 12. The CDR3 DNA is TGTGCCTGTGAAGAACTGGGGGATGCGCGCTTAAAACTCATCTTT. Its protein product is CACEELGDARLKLIF.

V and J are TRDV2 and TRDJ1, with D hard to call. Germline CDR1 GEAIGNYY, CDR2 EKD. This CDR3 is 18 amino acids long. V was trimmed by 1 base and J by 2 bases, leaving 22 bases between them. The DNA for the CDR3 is TGTGCCTGTGACACTCGACTCTACTACGCACGACAAACCGATAAACTCATCTTT. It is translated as CACDTRLYYARQTDKLIF.

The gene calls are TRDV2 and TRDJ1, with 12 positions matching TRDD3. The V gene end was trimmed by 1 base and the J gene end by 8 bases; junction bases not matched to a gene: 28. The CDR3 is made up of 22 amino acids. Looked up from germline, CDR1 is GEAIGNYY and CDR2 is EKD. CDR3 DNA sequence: TGTGCCTGTGACACGGTCACGGCTGGGGGATACGACCCCCCCGGGGCCGCGGGCAAACTCATCTTT. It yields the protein CACDTVTAGGYDPPGAAGKLIF.

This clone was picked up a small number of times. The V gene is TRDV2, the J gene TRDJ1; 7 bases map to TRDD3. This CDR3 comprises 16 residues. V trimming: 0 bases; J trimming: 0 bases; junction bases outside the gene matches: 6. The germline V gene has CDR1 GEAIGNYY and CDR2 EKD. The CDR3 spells CACDTLLGEDTDKLIF. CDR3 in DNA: TGTGCCTGTGACACCCTTTTGGGGGAAGACACCGATAAACTCATCTTT.